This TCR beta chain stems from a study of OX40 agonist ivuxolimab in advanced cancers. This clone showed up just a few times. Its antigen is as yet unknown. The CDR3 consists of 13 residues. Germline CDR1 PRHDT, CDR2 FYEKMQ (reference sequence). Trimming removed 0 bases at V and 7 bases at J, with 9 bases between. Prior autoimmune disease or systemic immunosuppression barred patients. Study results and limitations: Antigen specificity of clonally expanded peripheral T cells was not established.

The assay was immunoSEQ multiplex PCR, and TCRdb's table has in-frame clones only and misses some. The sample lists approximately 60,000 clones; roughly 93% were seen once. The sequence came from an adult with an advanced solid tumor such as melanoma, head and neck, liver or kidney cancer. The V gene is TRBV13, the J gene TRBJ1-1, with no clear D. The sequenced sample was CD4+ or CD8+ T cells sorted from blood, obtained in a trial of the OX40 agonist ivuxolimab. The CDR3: CASSLGLMSEAFF. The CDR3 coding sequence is TGTGCCAGCAGCTTAGGCCTAATGAGTGAAGCTTTCTTT.